This T cell receptor beta chain was documented in a study of cytotoxic CD8 clonotypes in ibrutinib-treated CLL. About the study: Response sampling came at median 12 months of treatment, ranging about 6 to 36 months.

Libraries were prepared by immunoSEQ multiplex PCR; TCRdb keeps only in-frame clonotypes and omits some of them. The table records some 100,000 clones, 45% to 65% of them present only once. Study-level results: Clonality climbed at ibrutinib response, then dropped toward baseline at progression. Samples were collected at differing times from sustained-remission and progressing patients. Public clonotypes (which were uncommon) either contracted or remained stable on treatment.

With 1 base clipped from V and 4 bases from J, the junction kept 3 bases outside the gene matches. Per the germline V gene, CDR1 is ENHRY and CDR2 is SYGVKD. The CDR3 runs 15 residues. This clone was recorded once. Its antigen is undetermined. This clonotype was sampled from a human donor with chronic lymphocytic leukemia. This chain connects TRBV10-3 to TRBJ2-2; 7 nucleotides align to TRBD2. The sequenced sample was PBMCs, obtained after 24 months of ibrutinib treatment. The CDR3 is CAISELRGSTGELFF. As DNA, the CDR3 is TGTGCCATCAGTGAGTTGCGGGGGTCCACCGGGGAGCTGTTTTTT.